Ten or more counts support the clone carrying this T cell receptor (beta chain). Regions amplified from RNA transcripts were the TCR beta CDR3 regions. First-round RT-PCR of the TCR CDR3 relied on the HTBI primer set. Each CDR3 protein gets one entry after TCRdb re-called the multiplex PCR reads with MiXCR. Found here are 250,000 to 300,000 distinct CDR3 sequences, approximately 12% of them singletons; the top ten hold 7.8%. The data were obtained in a study of T cells in Graves' hyperthyroidism and ophthalmopathy. As for the study in general: Peripheral blood samples were taken at initial diagnosis, prior to any treatment.

The germline gives CDR1 SGHTA, CDR2 FQGNSA. This CDR3 comprises 14 residues. Between the trimmed V and J ends, which lost 3 bases and 7 bases, there was a span of 12 bases. Thyroid ultrasound and orbital computed tomography, with clinical symptoms and serum thyroxine and TRAb, informed diagnoses. V gene TRBV7-2 combines with J gene TRBJ2-2; weak D call: TRBD1 (6 bases). Specimen: blood. The source of this sequence is a woman aged 25-40 years with Graves' hyperthyroidism that later progressed to Graves' ophthalmopathy. CDR3: CASSFTGYGGELFF. CDR3 DNA: TGTGCCAGCAGCTTTACAGGGTACGGCGGGGAGCTGTTTTTT. The full variable domain, its missing parts supplied by reference TRBV7-2 and TRBJ2-2, is GAGVSQSPSNKVTEKGKDVELRCDPISGHTALYWYRQSLGQGLEFLIYFQGNSAPDKSGLPSDRFSAERTGGSVSTLTIQRTQQEDSAVYLCASSFTGYGGELFFGEGSRLTVL.